Listed below are T cell receptor beta chains from one sample, sequenced in a study of radiation and T cells in renal cell carcinoma. Here immunoSEQ multiplex PCR was the method, and the copy in TCRdb shows in-frame clones only, minus some. Among 95,000 to 150,000 clones listed, around 85% were seen once. This specimen was blood, taken from a patient whose treatment included radiotherapy and nephrectomy. The origin of the receptors is a man in his fifties with renal cell carcinoma. CDR3s include the opening cysteine and the closing phenylalanine or tryptophan. A D gene is named only where the DNA matches it firmly. Size is stated for part of the rows, as once, few or many counts, or as a class when the clone is expanded.

>TRBV7-2|-|TRBJ2-1|-
CASSLVSGIEQFF
TGTGCCAGCAGCTTAGTCTCGGGGATCGAGCAGTTCTTC
>TRBV30|-|TRBJ1-2|-
CAWSLSQAYGYTF
TGTGCCTGGAGTCTTAGTCAGGCCTATGGCTACACCTTC
>TRBV4-3|-|TRBJ2-7|TRBD2
CASSQGAGGLEQYF
TGCGCCAGCAGCCAAGGGGCGGGGGGGCTCGAGCAGTACTTC
>TRBV7-3|-|TRBJ2-7|-
CASSLGGTDYEQYF
TGTGCCAGCAGCTTAGGAGGGACTGACTACGAGCAGTACTTC
>TRBV20-1|-|TRBJ2-5|-
CSARDVRTQYF
TGCAGTGCTAGAGATGTAAGGACCCAGTACTTC
>TRBV6-4|-|TRBJ1-2|-
CASSGTPARGGGGYTF
TGTGCCAGCAGTGGGACCCCAGCTCGGGGGGGCGGTGGCTACACCTTC
>TRBV2|-|TRBJ2-2|-
CASLSDYGAGELFF
TGTGCCAGCCTTTCCGATTATGGGGCCGGGGAGCTGTTTTTT
>TRBV18|-|TRBJ1-1|-
CASSPLKNTEAFF
TGTGCCAGCTCACCACTGAAAAATACTGAAGCTTTCTTT
>TRBV7-2|-|TRBJ2-7|-
CASSLVSRSYEQYF
TGTGCCAGCAGCTTAGTATCCCGGTCCTACGAGCAGTACTTC
>TRBV7-2|-|TRBJ2-3|-
CASSTQGISTDTQYF
TGTGCCAGCAGCACCCAAGGGATTAGCACAGATACGCAGTATTTT
>TRBV9|-|TRBJ1-1|-
CASSVESQNTEAFF
TGTGCCAGCAGCGTAGAAAGCCAGAACACTGAAGCTTTCTTT
>TRBV28|-|TRBJ1-2|-
CASSTGSPDYGYTF
TGTGCCAGCAGTACAGGGTCTCCCGACTATGGCTACACCTTC
>TRBV6-1|-|TRBJ1-2|-
CASSEAVNGGTGYTF
TGTGCCAGCAGTGAAGCGGTCAATGGGGGGACTGGCTACACCTTC
>TRBV6-1|-|TRBJ1-2|TRBD1
CASSEGTGAGYTF
TGTGCCAGCAGTGAAGGGACAGGGGCTGGCTACACCTTC
>TRBV25-1|-|TRBJ2-2|-
CASSEDFYGGELFF
TGTGCCAGCAGTGAAGACTTCTATGGCGGGGAGCTGTTTTTT
>TRBV30|-|TRBJ1-2|TRBD1
CAWRTGRHYGYTF
TGTGCCTGGCGGACAGGGCGGCACTATGGCTACACCTTC
>TRBV7-2|-|TRBJ1-3|-
CASSLEWGNTIYF
TGTGCCAGCAGCTTAGAGTGGGGAAACACCATATATTTT
>TRBV11-2|-|TRBJ1-1|-
CASSLGQMNTEAFF
TGTGCCAGCAGCTTAGGACAAATGAACACTGAAGCTTTCTTT
>TRBV5-1|-|TRBJ2-3|-
CASSSQGSDTQYF
TGCGCCAGCAGCAGTCAGGGGTCAGATACGCAGTATTTT
>TRBV6-1|-|TRBJ1-5|-
CASSEAPRGPRDQPQHF
TGTGCCAGCAGTGAAGCCCCCAGGGGCCCTAGAGATCAGCCCCAGCATTTT
>TRBV30|-|TRBJ1-2|TRBD1
CAWTIPGQGDYGYTF
TGTGCCTGGACCATTCCGGGACAGGGGGACTATGGCTACACCTTC
>TRBV27|-|TRBJ1-2|-
CASSSLSEAFYGYTF
TGTGCCAGCAGTTCCCTATCGGAGGCCTTCTATGGCTACACCTTC
>TRBV28|-|TRBJ2-1|TRBD1
CASSSLLGTGGGYEQFF
TGTGCCAGCAGTTCCCTATTGGGGACAGGGGGCGGGTATGAGCAGTTCTTC
>TRBV30|-|TRBJ1-1|-
CAWKYATDTEAFF
TGTGCCTGGAAATACGCGACAGACACTGAAGCTTTCTTT
>TRBV6-6|few|TRBJ1-4|-
CASSYSMQVLSEKLFF
TGTGCCAGCAGTTACTCGATGCAGGTTTTGTCTGAAAAACTGTTTTTT
>TRBV5-4|-|TRBJ1-2|-
CASSLFTGLNGYTF
TGTGCCAGCAGCCTTTTTACAGGGTTAAATGGCTACACCTTC
>TRBV5-1|once|TRBJ2-7|-
CASSLERTASYEQYF
TGCGCCAGCAGCTTGGAACGGACGGCCTCCTACGAGCAGTACTTC
>TRBV7-2|-|TRBJ2-5|-
CASSLLRETQYF
TGTGCCAGCAGCTTACTAAGGGAGACCCAGTACTTC
>TRBV14|-|TRBJ2-5|-
CASSQYLSQETQYF
TGTGCCAGCAGCCAATATCTCAGCCAAGAGACCCAGTACTTC
>TRBV4-1|once|TRBJ2-2|TRBD2
CASSPPTSGGNTGELFF
TGCGCCAGCAGCCCCCCCACTAGCGGGGGGAACACCGGGGAGCTGTTTTTT
>TRBV5-6|-|TRBJ2-3|TRBD2
CASSLFLAGRWTQYF
TGTGCCAGCAGCTTGTTCCTAGCGGGAAGGTGGACGCAGTATTTT
>TRBV6-1|-|TRBJ2-7|-
CASSEGRTYEQYF
TGTGCCAGCAGTGAGGGCCGGACTTACGAGCAGTACTTC
>TRBV7-3|-|TRBJ2-1|-
CASSSDSIYNEQFF
TGTGCCAGCAGCTCCGACAGCATATACAATGAGCAGTTCTTC
>TRBV29-1|-|TRBJ2-2|-
CSVERGGNTGELFF
TGCAGCGTTGAGCGGGGAGGGAACACCGGGGAGCTGTTTTTT
>TRBV28|few|TRBJ2-7|-
CASIPLGVNEQYF
TGTGCCAGCATTCCCTTGGGGGTCAACGAGCAGTACTTC
>TRBV5-1|once|TRBJ2-7|TRBD1
CASSWTGVEQYF
TGCGCCAGCAGCTGGACAGGGGTCGAGCAGTACTTC
>TRBV11-1|once|TRBJ2-3|TRBD2
CASAGGYTDTQYF
TGTGCCAGCGCGGGAGGGTACACAGATACGCAGTATTTT
>TRBV9|-|TRBJ2-1|-
CASSVVWSSYNEQFF
TGTGCCAGCAGCGTAGTCTGGAGCTCCTACAATGAGCAGTTCTTC
>TRBV9|-|TRBJ2-5|-
CASSRSLAGPETQYF
TGTGCCAGCAGTCGTAGTCTTGCAGGGCCAGAGACCCAGTACTTC
>TRBV14|-|TRBJ2-1|-
CASSQVPGSSYNEQFF
TGTGCCAGCAGCCAAGTTCCGGGGAGCTCCTACAATGAGCAGTTCTTC
>TRBV7-9|medium-sized|TRBJ2-1|-
CASSLVDGGNEQFF
TGTGCCAGCAGCTTAGTGGATGGGGGGAATGAGCAGTTCTTC
>TRBV10-3|-|TRBJ1-1|TRBD1
CAISDQTGGTEAFF
TGTGCCATCAGTGACCAGACAGGGGGAACTGAAGCTTTCTTT
>TRBV7-2|-|TRBJ2-1|-
CASSTGASRYNEQFF
TGTGCCAGCAGCACGGGGGCTAGCCGGTACAATGAGCAGTTCTTC
>TRBV28|-|TRBJ1-2|-
CRLGQPNYGYTF
TGCCGCTTAGGACAGCCGAACTATGGCTACACCTTC
>TRBV9|-|TRBJ1-2|-
CASSVALPFGYTF
TGTGCCAGCAGCGTAGCCCTACCATTTGGCTACACCTTC
>TRBV4-1|-|TRBJ1-1|TRBD1
CASSPLQGGMNTEAFF
TGCGCCAGCAGCCCCCTACAGGGGGGGATGAACACTGAAGCTTTCTTT
>TRBV7-2|few|TRBJ2-1|TRBD2
CASSLTSGGHNEQFF
TGTGCCAGCAGCTTAACTAGCGGGGGGCACAATGAGCAGTTCTTC
>TRBV5-4|-|TRBJ2-1|TRBD1
CASSPDRGEYNEQFF
TGTGCCAGCAGCCCGGACAGGGGCGAGTACAATGAGCAGTTCTTC